These 27 T cell receptor beta chains were all obtained from the same sample, sequenced in a study of identical twins. TCRdb analysed the 5' RACE reads with MiXCR anew, one entry per CDR3 protein. The sample carries some 900,000 distinct CDR3 sequences, roughly an eighth recorded once. The same sample was also studied in work on yellow fever vaccine responses in identical twins.

Sequenced material: PBMCs. The receptors shown here come from a woman between 18 and 29 years old in good health.

CDR3 amino acids: CASTVGFEQFF. CDR3 bases: TGTGCCAGCACGGTTGGGTTTGAGCAGTTCTTC. The genes are TRBV2 and TRBJ2-1; D ambiguous. This CDR3 is 11 amino acids long. The germline V and J ends were trimmed by 7 bases and 9 bases, with 10 bases remaining between them. Looked up from germline, CDR1 is SNHLY and CDR2 is FYNNEI.

The rearrangement uses TRBV27 and TRBJ2-1, with 11 bases identical to TRBD2. V lost 5 bases, J lost 4 bases, and 7 bases stayed unmatched. The CDR3 is 16 residues long. Looked up from germline, CDR1 is MNHEY and CDR2 is SMNVEV (reference sequence). CDR3 amino acids: CASSPRLAGPYNEQFF. The CDR3 DNA reads as TGTGCCAGCAGTCCACGACTAGCGGGACCTTACAATGAGCAGTTCTTC.

The gene calls are TRBV7-9 and TRBJ2-1; the D gene is possibly TRBD2 (5 bases). The CDR3 consists of 17 residues. Germline values: CDR1 SEHNR, CDR2 FQNEAQ (reference sequence). The V and J ends lost 3 bases and 8 bases respectively, with 23 bases between them. The CDR3 protein is CASSLTPGVDIQDEQFF. CDR3 DNA sequence: TGTGCCAGCAGCTTGACTCCCGGGGTGGATATCCAGGATGAGCAGTTCTTC.

The CDR3 DNA follows: TGCAGTGCTAGGACGGCGTACTCCTACGAGCAGTACTTC. This gives the protein CSARTAYSYEQYF. V gene TRBV20-1 combines with J gene TRBJ2-7; D not certain. The CDR3 contains 13 residues. CDR1 and CDR2 (germline): DFQATT, SNEGSKA (reference sequence). Trimming removed 3 bases at V and 0 bases at J, with 9 bases between.

This clonotype has ten or more counts. The V call is TRBV3-1, the J call TRBJ2-7; TRBD2 matches 9 bases. CDR3 size: 15 residues. The germline V gene encodes CDR1 LGHDT and CDR2 YNNKEL (reference sequence). After removal of 4 bases from V and 2 bases from J, the junction contained 6 bases not matched to a gene. The CDR3 here is CASSPPSGRPYEQYF. The DNA of the CDR3 is TGTGCCAGCAGCCCTCCCAGCGGGAGGCCCTACGAGCAGTACTTC.

This clonotype was recorded a few times. The gene calls are TRBV5-5 and TRBJ2-3; TRBD2 matches 9 bases. V was pared by 1 base and J by 3 bases, with 12 bases of the junction left unmatched. CDR1 SGHKS and CDR2 YYEKEE come from the germline V gene (reference sequence). The CDR3 contains 18 residues. Here the CDR3 reads CASSLIRLAGMETDTQYF. CDR3 nucleotide sequence: TGTGCCAGCAGCTTGATAAGGCTAGCGGGAATGGAAACAGATACGCAGTATTTT.

This rearrangement joins TRBV6-6 to TRBJ2-2; D gene uncertain. This CDR3 contains 12 residues. V was trimmed by 6 bases and J by 5 bases, leaving 7 bases between them. The V gene's germline CDR1 is MNHNY and CDR2 SVGAGI (reference sequence). Here the CDR3 DNA reads TGTGCCAGCAGAACAATGACCGGGGAGCTGTTTTTT. It yields the protein CASRTMTGELFF.

This clonotype has a count of ten or more. The V gene is TRBV5-1, the J gene TRBJ1-1, with 8 nucleotides matching TRBD1. Germline V gene data show CDR1 as SGHRS and CDR2 as YFSETQ. The CDR3 spans 15 residues. After removal of 3 bases from V and 0 bases from J, the junction contained 4 bases not matched to a gene. The CDR3 sequence is CASSSGQGMNTEAFF. The CDR3 DNA follows: TGCGCCAGCAGCTCCGGACAGGGAATGAACACTGAAGCTTTCTTT.

This clonotype has only a few counts. J is TRBJ1-4 and V is TRBV6-1; D unresolved. V was clipped by 7 bases and J by 7 bases, with 13 bases between them. This CDR3 is 13 amino acids long. The germline CDR1 and CDR2 sequences are MNHNS and SASEGT. As DNA, the CDR3 is TGTGCCAGCACCCAAAACTCCGGTGAAAAACTGTTTTTT. This sequence encodes CASTQNSGEKLFF.

The gene calls are TRBV3-1 and TRBJ2-2; 10 bases agree with TRBD1. Germline lookup yields CDR1 LGHDT and CDR2 YNNKEL (reference sequence). The V gene end was trimmed by 3 bases and the J gene end by 6 bases; junction bases not matched to a gene: 7. The CDR3 runs to 16 residues. The CDR3 nucleotides are TGTGCCAGCAGCCACGATAGGACAGGGGGAGCCGGGGAGCTGTTTTTT. The encoded protein is CASSHDRTGGAGELFF.

This clonotype showed up many times. V gene TRBV6-1 combines with J gene TRBJ2-7, with 7 bases aligning to TRBD1. The CDR3 is 13 amino acids. CDR1 is MNHNS and CDR2 is SASEGT in the germline V gene. The J segment lost 4 bases and the V segment lost 7 bases, leaving 7 bases of the junction unmatched. The CDR3, as DNA: TGTGCCAGCACCAGGACAGGAACTTACGAGCAGTACTTC. Its translation: CASTRTGTYEQYF.

This clonotype was counted between two and nine times. The V and J genes are TRBV12-3 or TRBV12-4 and TRBJ2-3; 11 bases line up with TRBD2. This CDR3 has 16 amino acids. V lost 2 bases to trimming and J lost 6 bases; unmatched junction nucleotides: 7. The CDR3 coding sequence is TGTGCCAGCAGTTTACCCGGACTAGCGGGCAAGGATACGCAGTATTTT. Encoded protein: CASSLPGLAGKDTQYF.

The chain's CDR3 is CASSLLGQGHNEQFF. CDR3 in DNA: TGTGCCAGCAGCTTGCTAGGACAGGGCCACAATGAGCAGTTCTTC. The chain recombines TRBV5-8 with TRBJ2-1; the match to TRBD1 covers 8 bases. With 1 base clipped from V and 5 bases from J, the junction kept 5 bases outside the gene matches. CDR1 SGHTS and CDR2 YDEGEE come from the germline V gene. The CDR3 contains 15 residues.

The J gene is TRBJ2-5, the V gene TRBV6-1; 8 positions match TRBD1. The CDR3 contains 16 residues. CDR1 is MNHNS, CDR2 SASEGT, per germline. V gave up 2 bases and J gave up 2 bases; unmatched junction bases: 7. CDR3 nucleotides: TGTGCCAGCAGTGAAACGGACAGGGTGAGGCAAGAGACCCAGTACTTC. Protein: CASSETDRVRQETQYF.

This clonotype was picked up many times. The chain joins TRBV12-3 or TRBV12-4 to TRBJ1-5, with 8 bases lining up with TRBD1. The CDR3 loop spans 16 amino acids. With 6 bases clipped from V and 0 bases from J, the junction kept 7 bases outside the gene matches. CDR3 protein: CASRFDRGASNQPQHF. As DNA, the CDR3 is TGTGCCAGCAGATTTGACAGGGGCGCTAGCAATCAGCCCCAGCATTTT.

This clonotype was counted a few times. The chain employs TRBV27 and TRBJ1-2; D might be TRBD1 (5 bases). V was cut by 3 bases and J by 6 bases, with 11 bases left in between. The CDR3 extends over 13 amino acids. CDR1 and CDR2 from the germline V gene are MNHEY and SMNVEV (reference sequence). CDR3 in DNA: TGTGCCAGCAGTTTCCGGGGGGGGGATGGCTACACCTTC. This sequence encodes CASSFRGGDGYTF.

The table lists this clonotype with many counts. The chain is built from TRBV5-1 and TRBJ1-2, with 7 bases lining up with TRBD1. The V and J ends lost 5 bases and 0 bases, in that order; junction bases with no gene match: 4. Per the germline V gene, CDR1 is SGHRS and CDR2 is YFSETQ. This CDR3 region has 14 residues. DNA for the CDR3: TGCGCCAGCAGTCGGGACAGTTCTAACTATGGCTACACCTTC. This codes for CASSRDSSNYGYTF.

The chain joins TRBV6-5 to TRBJ2-6, with D tentatively TRBD1 (6 bases). Between the trimmed V and J ends, which lost 2 bases and 1 base, there was a span of 15 bases. The CDR3 consists of 18 residues. Per the germline V gene, CDR1 is MNHEY and CDR2 is SVGAGI. The CDR3 is CASSYGAGTRSGANVLTF. CDR3 bases: TGTGCCAGCAGTTACGGAGCCGGGACACGGTCTGGGGCCAACGTCCTGACTTTC.

This clonotype showed up many times. The chain combines TRBV12-3 or TRBV12-4 with TRBJ1-2, with a weak D call TRBD1 (6 bases). V was pared by 4 bases and J by 1 base, with 10 bases between. The CDR3 sequence is 14 residues long. CDR3 residues: CASSWTVGNYGYTF. DNA for the CDR3: TGTGCCAGCAGTTGGACAGTCGGTAACTATGGCTACACCTTC.

This chain links TRBV28 with TRBJ1-2; no firm D call. Germline V gene lookup returns CDR1 MDHEN and CDR2 SYDVKM. The CDR3 contains 12 residues. Trimming removed 5 bases from V and 8 bases from J, with 12 bases in between. The CDR3: CASSPQVGGYTF. The CDR3 coding sequence is TGTGCCAGCAGTCCCCAGGTCGGGGGCTACACCTTC.

The sample holds a few counts of this clonotype. The V call is TRBV12-3 or TRBV12-4, the J call TRBJ2-1; D may be TRBD2 (6 bases). CDR3 length: 13 residues. V was trimmed by 11 bases and J by 4 bases, leaving 15 bases between them. In nucleotides, the CDR3 is TGTGCCGGTGGTCTGGGGAGGTACAATGAGCAGTTCTTC. Amino acids: CAGGLGRYNEQFF.

The chain couples TRBV29-1 to TRBJ2-5; 7 bases agree with TRBD1. Losses at the gene ends were 5 bases for V and 3 bases for J; bases not matched to a gene: 18. The CDR3 runs to 17 residues. Germline CDR1 and CDR2: SQVTM and ANQGSEA. CDR3 region: CSVSPFGDRASKETQYF. The DNA of the CDR3 is TGCAGCGTTAGCCCGTTCGGTGACAGGGCCTCAAAAGAGACCCAGTACTTC. Full variable domain (missing parts from reference TRBV29-1 and TRBJ2-5): SAVISQKPSRDICQRGTSLTIQCQVDSQVTMMFWYRQQPGQSLTLIATANQGSEATYESGFVIDKFPISRPNLTFSTLTVSNMSPEDSSIYLCSVSPFGDRASKETQYFGPGTRLLVL.

This chain links TRBV14 with TRBJ2-1, with TRBD2 identical over 9 bases. Trimming at V came to 2 bases and at J to 8 bases, leaving 16 bases not matched to a gene. The V gene's germline CDR1 is SGHDN and CDR2 FVKESK. CDR3 length: 18 amino acids. This chain's CDR3 is CASSQKPNMGGRADEQFF. The CDR3, as DNA: TGTGCCAGCAGCCAAAAACCCAACATGGGCGGGAGGGCTGATGAGCAGTTCTTC.

This clonotype was seen more than once but under ten times. The chain carries TRBV11-1 and TRBJ2-1; TRBD2 agrees at 10 bases. This CDR3 spans 20 amino acids. Looked up from germline, CDR1 is SGHAT and CDR2 is FQDESV (reference sequence). V shed 7 bases, J shed 3 bases, and the junction held 21 bases outside the gene matches. The CDR3 here is CASNSGTSGGAPVFYNEQFF. CDR3 bases: TGTGCCAGCAATTCGGGAACCAGCGGGGGGGCCCCGGTGTTCTACAATGAGCAGTTCTTC.

The J gene is TRBJ1-2, the V gene TRBV20-1; a weak D match, TRBD1 (5 bases). Trimming cost V 0 bases and J 5 bases, with 10 bases left between them. The CDR3 consists of 13 residues. The germline CDR1 and CDR2 sequences are DFQATT and SNEGSKA (reference sequence). CDR3 loop: CSARDRAGYGYTF. The DNA of the CDR3 is TGCAGTGCTAGAGATCGGGCAGGGTATGGCTACACCTTC.

This clonotype was observed at least ten times. The gene calls are TRBV10-3 and TRBJ1-5, with a tentative D call TRBD1 (6 bases). V was shortened by 3 bases and J by 3 bases, with 12 bases between the two germline ends. Germline V gene data show CDR1 as ENHRY and CDR2 as SYGVKD. This CDR3 region has 15 residues. CDR3 amino acids: CAISDFRGDNQPQHF. CDR3 nucleotide sequence: TGTGCCATCAGTGATTTCAGGGGCGACAATCAGCCCCAGCATTTT.

This chain connects TRBV5-1 to TRBJ2-1; 7 bases fit TRBD2. The germline V gene encodes CDR1 SGHRS and CDR2 YFSETQ. The V gene end was trimmed by 4 bases and the J gene end by 8 bases; junction bases not matched to a gene: 12. This CDR3 contains 15 residues. The CDR3 sequence is CASSPRGLDGDEQFF. The CDR3 bases are TGCGCCAGCAGCCCCCGTGGACTAGATGGAGATGAGCAGTTCTTC.